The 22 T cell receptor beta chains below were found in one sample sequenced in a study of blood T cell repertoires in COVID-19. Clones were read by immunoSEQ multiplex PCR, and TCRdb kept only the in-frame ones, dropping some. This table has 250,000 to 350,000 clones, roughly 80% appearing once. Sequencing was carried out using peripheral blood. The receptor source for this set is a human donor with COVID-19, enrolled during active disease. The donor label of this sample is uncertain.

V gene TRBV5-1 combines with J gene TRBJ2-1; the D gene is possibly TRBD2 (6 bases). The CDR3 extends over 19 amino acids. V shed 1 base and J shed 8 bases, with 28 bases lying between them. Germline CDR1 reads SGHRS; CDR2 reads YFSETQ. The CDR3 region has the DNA TGCGCCAGCAGCTTGTGGGGTCTTGTAGCTAGCGCTCGAGGCGATGAGCAGTTCTTC. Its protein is CASSLWGLVASARGDEQFF.

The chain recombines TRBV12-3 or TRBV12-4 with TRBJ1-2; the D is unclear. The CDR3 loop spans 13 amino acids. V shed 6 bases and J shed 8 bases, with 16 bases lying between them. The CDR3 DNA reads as TGTGCCAGCAGCCTATCCCGGGAGCGGGGCTACACCTTC. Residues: CASSLSRERGYTF.

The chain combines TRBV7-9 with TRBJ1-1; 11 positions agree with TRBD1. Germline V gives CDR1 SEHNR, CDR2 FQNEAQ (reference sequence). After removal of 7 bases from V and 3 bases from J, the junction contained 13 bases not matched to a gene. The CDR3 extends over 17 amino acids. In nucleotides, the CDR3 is TGTGCCAGCACCAACGGTCCCGGGACAGGGGGGGACACTGAAGCTTTCTTT. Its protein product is CASTNGPGTGGDTEAFF.

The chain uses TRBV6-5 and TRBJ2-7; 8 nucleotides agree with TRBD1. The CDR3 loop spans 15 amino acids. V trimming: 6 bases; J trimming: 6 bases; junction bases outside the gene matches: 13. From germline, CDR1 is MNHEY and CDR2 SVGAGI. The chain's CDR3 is CASRITGGGKAEQYF. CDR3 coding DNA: TGTGCCAGCAGAATAACAGGGGGAGGTAAGGCCGAGCAGTACTTC.

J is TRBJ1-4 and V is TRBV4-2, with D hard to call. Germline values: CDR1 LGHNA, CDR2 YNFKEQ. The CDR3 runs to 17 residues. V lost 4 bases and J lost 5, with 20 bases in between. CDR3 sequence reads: CASSLEVGGRGNEKLFF. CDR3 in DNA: TGTGCCAGCAGCCTCGAAGTAGGTGGGCGAGGGAATGAAAAACTGTTTTTT.

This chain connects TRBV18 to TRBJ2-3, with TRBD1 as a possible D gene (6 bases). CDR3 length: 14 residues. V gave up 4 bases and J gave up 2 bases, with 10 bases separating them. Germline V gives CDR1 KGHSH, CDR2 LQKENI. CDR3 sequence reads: CASSLDRSTDTQYF. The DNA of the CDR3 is TGTGCCAGCTCACTGGACAGATCCACAGATACGCAGTATTTT.

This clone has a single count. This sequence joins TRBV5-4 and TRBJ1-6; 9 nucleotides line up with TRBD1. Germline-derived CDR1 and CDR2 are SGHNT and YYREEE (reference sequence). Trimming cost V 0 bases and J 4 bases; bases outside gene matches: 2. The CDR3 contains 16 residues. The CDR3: CASSLGDRGYNSPLHF. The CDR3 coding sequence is TGTGCCAGCAGCTTGGGAGACAGGGGGTATAATTCACCCCTCCACTTT.

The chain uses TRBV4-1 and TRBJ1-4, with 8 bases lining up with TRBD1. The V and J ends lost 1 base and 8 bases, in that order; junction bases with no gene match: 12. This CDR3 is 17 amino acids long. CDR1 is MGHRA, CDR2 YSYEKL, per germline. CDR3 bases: TGCGCCAGCAGCCAAGGCCGCTCCGGGACAGGACGAGAAAAACTGTTTTTT. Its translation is CASSQGRSGTGREKLFF.

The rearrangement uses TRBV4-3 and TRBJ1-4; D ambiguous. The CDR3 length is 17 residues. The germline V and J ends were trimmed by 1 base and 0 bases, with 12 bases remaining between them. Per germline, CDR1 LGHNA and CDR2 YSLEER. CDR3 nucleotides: TGCGCCAGCAGCCAAGGGTTGGCAGTTGCAACTAATGAAAAACTGTTTTTT. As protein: CASSQGLAVATNEKLFF.

This CDR3 reads CASSLSWGESYNSPLHF. The CDR3 DNA follows: TGCGCCAGCAGCCTGTCATGGGGGGAGTCCTATAATTCACCCCTCCACTTT. V gene TRBV4-1 combines with J gene TRBJ1-6; D is possibly TRBD1 (5 bases). Germline assignment: CDR1 MGHRA and CDR2 YSYEKL. V lost 4 bases to trimming and J lost 1 base, with 14 bases between them. The CDR3 runs 17 residues.

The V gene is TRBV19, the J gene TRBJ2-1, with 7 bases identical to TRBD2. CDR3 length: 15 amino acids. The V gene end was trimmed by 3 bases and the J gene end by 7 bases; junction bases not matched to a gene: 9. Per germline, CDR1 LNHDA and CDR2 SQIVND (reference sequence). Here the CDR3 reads CASSINVGGENEQFF. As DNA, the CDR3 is TGTGCCAGTAGTATTAATGTGGGAGGGGAAAATGAGCAGTTCTTC.

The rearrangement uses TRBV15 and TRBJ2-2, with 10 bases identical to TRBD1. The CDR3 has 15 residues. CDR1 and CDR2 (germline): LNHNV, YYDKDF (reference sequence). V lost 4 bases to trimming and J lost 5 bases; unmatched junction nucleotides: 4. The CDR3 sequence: CATSTGTGVTGELFF. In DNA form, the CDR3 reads TGTGCCACCAGCACCGGGACAGGGGTTACCGGGGAGCTGTTTTTT.

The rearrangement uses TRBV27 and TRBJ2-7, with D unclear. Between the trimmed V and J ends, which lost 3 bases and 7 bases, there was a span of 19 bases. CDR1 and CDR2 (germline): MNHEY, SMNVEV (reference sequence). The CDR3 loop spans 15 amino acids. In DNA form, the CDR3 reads TGTGCCAGCAGTTTTCACGGCTCCCTGACTGGGGAGCAGTACTTC. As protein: CASSFHGSLTGEQYF.

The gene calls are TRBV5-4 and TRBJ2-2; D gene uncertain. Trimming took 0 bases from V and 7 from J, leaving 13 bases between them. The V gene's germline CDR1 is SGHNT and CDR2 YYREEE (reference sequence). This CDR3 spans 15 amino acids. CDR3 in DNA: TGTGCCAGCAGCTTGGGCAGCCCAGGCAGCGGGGAGCTGTTTTTT. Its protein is CASSLGSPGSGELFF.

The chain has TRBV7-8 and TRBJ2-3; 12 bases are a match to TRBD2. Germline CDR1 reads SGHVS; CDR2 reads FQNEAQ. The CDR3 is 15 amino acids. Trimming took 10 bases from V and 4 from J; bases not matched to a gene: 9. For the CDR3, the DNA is TGTGCCACGACTAGCGGGAGAGGTTGGGCAGATACGCAGTATTTT. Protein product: CATTSGRGWADTQYF.

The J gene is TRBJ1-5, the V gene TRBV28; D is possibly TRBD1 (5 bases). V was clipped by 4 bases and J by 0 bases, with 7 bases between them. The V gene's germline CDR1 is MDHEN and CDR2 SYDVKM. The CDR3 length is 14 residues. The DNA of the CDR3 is TGTGCCAGCAGTTCTCAGGGTAGCAATCAGCCCCAGCATTTT. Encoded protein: CASSSQGSNQPQHF.

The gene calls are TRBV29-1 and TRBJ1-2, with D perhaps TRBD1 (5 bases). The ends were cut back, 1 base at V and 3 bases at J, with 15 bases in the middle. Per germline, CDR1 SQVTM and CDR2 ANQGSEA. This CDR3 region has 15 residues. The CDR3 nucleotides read TGCAGCGTTGAAGTCTTGGGGGGTACTCACTATGGCTACACCTTC. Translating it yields CSVEVLGGTHYGYTF.

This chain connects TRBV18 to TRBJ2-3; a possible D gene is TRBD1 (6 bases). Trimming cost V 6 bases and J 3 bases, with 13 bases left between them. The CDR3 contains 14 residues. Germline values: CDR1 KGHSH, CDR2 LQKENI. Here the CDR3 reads CASSVWGRTDTQYF. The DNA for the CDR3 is TGTGCCAGCTCGGTTTGGGGGCGGACAGATACGCAGTATTTT.

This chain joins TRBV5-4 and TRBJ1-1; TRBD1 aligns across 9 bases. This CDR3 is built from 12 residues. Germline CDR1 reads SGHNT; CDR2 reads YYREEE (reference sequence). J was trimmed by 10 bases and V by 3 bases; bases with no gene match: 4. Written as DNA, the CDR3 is TGTGCCAGCAGCTCCGGGACAGGGTCAGCTTTCTTT. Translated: CASSSGTGSAFF.

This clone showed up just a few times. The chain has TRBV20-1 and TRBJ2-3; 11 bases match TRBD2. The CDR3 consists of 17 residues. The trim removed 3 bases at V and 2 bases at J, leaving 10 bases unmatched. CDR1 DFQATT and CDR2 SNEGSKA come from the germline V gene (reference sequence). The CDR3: CSASPSGRPDDTDTQYF. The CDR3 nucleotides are TGCAGTGCTAGTCCTAGCGGGAGGCCCGATGACACAGATACGCAGTATTTT.

The CDR3, as DNA: TGTGCCAGCCAAACCGGGACAGGATTTAACGGGGAGCTGTTTTTT. Encoded protein: CASQTGTGFNGELFF. The V call is TRBV5-6, the J call TRBJ2-2; 8 bases fit TRBD1. J lost 7 bases, V lost 7 bases, and 12 bases had no gene match. Germline V gives CDR1 SGHDT, CDR2 YYEEEE. CDR3 length equals 15 residues.

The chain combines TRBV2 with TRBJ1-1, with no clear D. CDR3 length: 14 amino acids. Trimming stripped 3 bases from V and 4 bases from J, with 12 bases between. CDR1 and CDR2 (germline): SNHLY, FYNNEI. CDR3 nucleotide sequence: TGTGCCAGCAGTGAGGAGGGAGGGAGCACTGAAGCTTTCTTT. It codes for CASSEEGGSTEAFF.